This paragraph covers one T cell receptor (beta chain) sequence. What it binds is unknown. Per the germline V gene, CDR1 is SQVTM and CDR2 is ANQGSEA. The CDR3 spans 15 residues. The V gene end was trimmed by 7 bases and the J gene end by 1 base; junction bases not matched to a gene: 9. The sample originates from a study of response to subunit inactivated influenza vaccine. The study, taken as a whole, reports: Authors suggested seasonal influenza vaccinations each recruit few new T cells.

MiXCR, run by TCRdb on the RT-PCR reads, gives a single entry per CDR3 protein. The sample has 750,000 to 850,000 distinct CDR3 sequences, under 20% seen once. The sample in question was PBMCs from blood, obtained 4 to 6 days after vaccination. The J gene is TRBJ2-3, the V gene TRBV29-1; 9 bases fit TRBD2. This sequence was found in a man aged 50-60 years who received an inactivated influenza vaccine. The CDR3 sequence is CSASTSGMGTDTQYF. The CDR3 coding sequence is TGCAGCGCATCGACTAGCGGTATGGGCACAGATACGCAGTATTTT.